This passage covers 9 T cell receptor beta chains from one sample sequenced in a study of OX40 agonist ivuxolimab in advanced cancers. Profiled with immunoSEQ multiplex PCR; TCRdb holds only in-frame clones, not every one. This table holds about 34,000 clones, around 90% found once. The material was CD4+ or CD8+ T cells sorted from blood, obtained in a trial of the OX40 agonist ivuxolimab. These receptors were taken from an adult with an advanced solid tumor such as melanoma, head and neck, liver or kidney cancer.

The chain combines TRBV9 with TRBJ2-5; 10 bases are a match to TRBD2. The junction had 6 bases not matched to a gene; V was cut back by 2 bases and J by 2 bases. CDR1 is SGDLS and CDR2 is YYNGEE in the germline V gene. The CDR3 runs 16 residues. This CDR3 reads CASSVLGAGGQETQYF. The CDR3 DNA reads TGTGCCAGCAGCGTGCTGGGAGCGGGAGGGCAAGAGACCCAGTACTTC.

The rearrangement joins TRBV19 to TRBJ1-2; D unresolved. V was shortened by 5 bases and J by 3 bases, with 19 bases between the two germline ends. The germline CDR1 and CDR2 sequences are LNHDA and SQIVND (reference sequence). This CDR3 comprises 16 residues. The CDR3 nucleotides are TGTGCCAGTAGTCCGGACCACCCGAGATATGACTATGGCTACACCTTC. Amino acids: CASSPDHPRYDYGYTF.

The chain combines TRBV6-6 with TRBJ1-2; TRBD1 agrees at 7 bases. The germline CDR1 and CDR2 sequences are MNHNY and SVGAGI (reference sequence). This CDR3 comprises 13 residues. Trimming took 8 bases from V and 8 from J; bases not matched to a gene: 11. Here the CDR3 reads CASRQGQVEGYTF. For the CDR3, the DNA is TGTGCCAGCCGACAGGGACAAGTAGAGGGCTACACCTTC.

The V call is TRBV15, the J call TRBJ2-1, with a possible D match to TRBD2 (5 bases). Trimming left V 1 base short and J 3 bases short, with 13 bases between. Germline V lookup: CDR1 LNHNV, CDR2 YYDKDF (reference sequence). This CDR3 is 16 amino acids long. The CDR3 region has the DNA TGTGCCACCAGCAGAGGAGTTTTCGGGGACTACAATGAGCAGTTCTTC. This sequence encodes CATSRGVFGDYNEQFF.

The gene calls are TRBV19 and TRBJ1-5; weak D call: TRBD1 (5 bases). Germline V lookup: CDR1 LNHDA, CDR2 SQIVND (reference sequence). This CDR3 spans 16 amino acids. The V gene lost 6 bases and the J gene lost 1 base, with 16 bases spanning the gap. CDR3 bases: TGTGCCAGTAGCGTCGCGGGGGGGACCAGCAATCAGCCCCAGCATTTT. As protein: CASSVAGGTSNQPQHF.

V and J are TRBV29-1 and TRBJ2-6; D is uncertain. Germline V CDR1 and CDR2: SQVTM, ANQGSEA. The CDR3 contains 17 residues. Trimming stripped 0 bases from V and 0 bases from J, with 12 bases between. The CDR3 DNA sequence: TGCAGCGTTGAAGACCCTATCCCTCGCTCTGGGGCCAACGTCCTGACTTTC. Translation gives CSVEDPIPRSGANVLTF.

The chain joins TRBV28 to TRBJ1-3, with unresolved D. V lost 7 bases and J lost 0, with 7 bases in between. Germline CDR1 MDHEN, CDR2 SYDVKM. The CDR3 sequence is 13 residues long. CDR3 in DNA: TGTGCCAGCACATTTCCCTCTGGAAACACCATATATTTT. Residues: CASTFPSGNTIYF.

The chain has TRBV7-3 and TRBJ2-1; weak D call: TRBD2 (6 bases). V shed 3 bases and J shed 3 bases, with 12 bases lying between them. This CDR3 is 15 amino acids long. Germline values: CDR1 SGHTA, CDR2 FQGTGA. CDR3 region: CASSFTGEFYNEQFF. The CDR3, as DNA: TGTGCCAGCAGCTTTACGGGAGAGTTCTACAATGAGCAGTTCTTC.

The J gene is TRBJ1-6, the V gene TRBV7-8, with TRBD1 as a possible D gene (6 bases). Looked up from germline, CDR1 is SGHVS and CDR2 is FQNEAQ. V lost 8 bases and J lost 5, with 16 bases in between. This CDR3 is built from 15 residues. The CDR3 sequence is CASGVGGGDNSPLHF. The DNA for the CDR3 is TGTGCCAGCGGGGTTGGAGGGGGGGATAATTCACCCCTCCACTTT.